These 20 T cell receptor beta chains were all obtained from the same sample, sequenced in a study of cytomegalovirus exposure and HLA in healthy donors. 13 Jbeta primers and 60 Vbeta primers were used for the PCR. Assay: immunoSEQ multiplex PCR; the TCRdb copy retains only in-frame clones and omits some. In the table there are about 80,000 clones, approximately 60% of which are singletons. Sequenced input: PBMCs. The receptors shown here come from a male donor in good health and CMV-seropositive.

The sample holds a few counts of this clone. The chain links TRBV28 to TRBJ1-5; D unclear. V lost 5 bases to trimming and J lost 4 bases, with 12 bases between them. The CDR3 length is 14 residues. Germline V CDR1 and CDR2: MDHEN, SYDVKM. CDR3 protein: CASSPPTGNQPQHF. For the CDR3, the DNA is TGTGCCAGCAGTCCTCCGACGGGAAATCAGCCCCAGCATTTT.

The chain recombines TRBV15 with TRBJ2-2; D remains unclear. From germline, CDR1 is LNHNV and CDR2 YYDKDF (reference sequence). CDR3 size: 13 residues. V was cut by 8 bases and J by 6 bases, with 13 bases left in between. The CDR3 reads CATAVGLAGELFF. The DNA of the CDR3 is TGTGCCACCGCTGTTGGCCTAGCCGGGGAGCTGTTTTTT.

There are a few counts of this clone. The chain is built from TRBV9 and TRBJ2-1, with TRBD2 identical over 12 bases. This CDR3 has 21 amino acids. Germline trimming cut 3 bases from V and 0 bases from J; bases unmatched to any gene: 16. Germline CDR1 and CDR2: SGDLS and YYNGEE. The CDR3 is CASSGPGGTSGLGFSYNEQFF. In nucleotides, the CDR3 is TGTGCCAGCAGCGGGCCAGGGGGGACTAGCGGGTTAGGGTTCTCCTACAATGAGCAGTTCTTC.

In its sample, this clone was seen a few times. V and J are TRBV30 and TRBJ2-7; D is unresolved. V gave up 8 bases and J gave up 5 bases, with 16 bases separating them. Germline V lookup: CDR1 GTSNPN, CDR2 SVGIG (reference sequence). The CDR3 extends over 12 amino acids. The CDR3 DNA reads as TGTGCCCAAAGGTGGAGACTTAACGAGCAGTACTTC. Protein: CAQRWRLNEQYF. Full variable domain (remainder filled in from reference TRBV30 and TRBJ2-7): SQTIHQWPATLVQPVGSPLSLECTVEGTSNPNLYWYRQAAGRGLQLLFYSVGIGQISSEVPQNLSASRPQDRQFILSSKKLLLSDSGFYLCAQRWRLNEQYFGPGTRLTVT.

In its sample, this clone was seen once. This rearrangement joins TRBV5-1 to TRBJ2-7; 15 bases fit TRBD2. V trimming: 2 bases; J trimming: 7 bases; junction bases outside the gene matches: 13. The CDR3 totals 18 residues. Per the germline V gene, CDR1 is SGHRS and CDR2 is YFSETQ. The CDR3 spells CASSFGTSGGTSPREQYF. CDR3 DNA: TGCGCCAGCAGCTTTGGGACTAGCGGGGGGACGAGCCCAAGGGAGCAGTACTTC.

CDR3 loop: CASRNGGLGKPQHF. The CDR3 coding sequence is TGTGCCAGCAGGAACGGGGGATTGGGTAAGCCCCAGCATTTT. The chain joins TRBV6-5 to TRBJ1-5; possible D gene TRBD1, 5 bases. The V gene's germline CDR1 is MNHEY and CDR2 SVGAGI. The CDR3 spans 14 residues. With 6 bases removed from V and 8 bases from J, the gap between germline ends came to 17 bases.

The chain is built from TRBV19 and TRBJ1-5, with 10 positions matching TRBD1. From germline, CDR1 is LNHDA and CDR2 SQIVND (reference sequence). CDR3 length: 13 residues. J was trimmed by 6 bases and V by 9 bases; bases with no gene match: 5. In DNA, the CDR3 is TGTGCCAGCACCGGGACAGGGGTTCAGCCCCAGCATTTT. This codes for CASTGTGVQPQHF.

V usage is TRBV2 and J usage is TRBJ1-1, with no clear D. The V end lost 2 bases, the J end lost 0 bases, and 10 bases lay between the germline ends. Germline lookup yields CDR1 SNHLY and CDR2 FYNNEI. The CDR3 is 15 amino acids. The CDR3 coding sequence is TGTGCCAGCAGTGAAATTGACATGTTGAACACTGAAGCTTTCTTT. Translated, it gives CASSEIDMLNTEAFF.

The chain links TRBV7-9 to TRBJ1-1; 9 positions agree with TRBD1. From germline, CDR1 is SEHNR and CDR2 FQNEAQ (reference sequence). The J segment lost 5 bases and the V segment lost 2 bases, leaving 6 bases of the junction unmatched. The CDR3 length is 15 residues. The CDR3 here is CASSLWEQGATEAFF. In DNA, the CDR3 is TGTGCCAGCAGCTTATGGGAACAGGGGGCTACTGAAGCTTTCTTT. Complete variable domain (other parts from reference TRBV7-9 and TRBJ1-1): DTGVSQNPRHKITKRGQNVTFRCDPISEHNRLYWYRQTLGQGPEFLTYFQNEAQLEKSRLLSDRFSAERPKGSFSTLEIQRTEQGDSAMYLCASSLWEQGATEAFFGQGTRLTVV.

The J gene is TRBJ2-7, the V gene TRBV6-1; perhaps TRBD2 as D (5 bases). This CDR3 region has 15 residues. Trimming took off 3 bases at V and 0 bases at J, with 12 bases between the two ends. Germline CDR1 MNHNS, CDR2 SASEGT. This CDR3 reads CASSEWTAGSYEQYF. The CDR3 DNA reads TGTGCCAGCAGTGAGTGGACCGCGGGCTCCTACGAGCAGTACTTC.

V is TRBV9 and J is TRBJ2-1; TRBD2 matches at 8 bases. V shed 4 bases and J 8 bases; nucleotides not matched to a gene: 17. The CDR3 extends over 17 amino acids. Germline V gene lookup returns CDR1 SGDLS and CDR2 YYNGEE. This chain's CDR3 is CASSSPGTRGLRDEQFF. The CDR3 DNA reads TGTGCCAGCAGCTCTCCCGGGACTAGAGGGTTAAGGGATGAGCAGTTCTTC.

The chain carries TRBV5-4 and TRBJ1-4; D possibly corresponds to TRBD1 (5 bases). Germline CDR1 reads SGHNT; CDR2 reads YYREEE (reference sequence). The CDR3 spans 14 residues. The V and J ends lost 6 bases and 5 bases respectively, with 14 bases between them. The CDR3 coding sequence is TGTGCCAGCACTAAAGCCGGGGGGAATGAAAAACTGTTTTTT. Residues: CASTKAGGNEKLFF.

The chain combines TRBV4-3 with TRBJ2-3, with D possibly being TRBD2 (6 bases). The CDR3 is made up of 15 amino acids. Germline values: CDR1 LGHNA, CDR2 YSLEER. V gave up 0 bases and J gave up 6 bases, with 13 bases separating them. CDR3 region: CASSQDWGEADTQYF. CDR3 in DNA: TGCGCCAGCAGCCAAGATTGGGGGGAGGCTGATACGCAGTATTTT.

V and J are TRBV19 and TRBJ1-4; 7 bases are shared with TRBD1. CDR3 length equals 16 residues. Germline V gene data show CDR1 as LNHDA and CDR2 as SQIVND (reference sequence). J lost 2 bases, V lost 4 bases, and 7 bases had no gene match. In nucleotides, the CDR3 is TGTGCCAGTAGTACAGGCAGGGGACAGACTAATGAAAAACTGTTTTTT. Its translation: CASSTGRGQTNEKLFF.

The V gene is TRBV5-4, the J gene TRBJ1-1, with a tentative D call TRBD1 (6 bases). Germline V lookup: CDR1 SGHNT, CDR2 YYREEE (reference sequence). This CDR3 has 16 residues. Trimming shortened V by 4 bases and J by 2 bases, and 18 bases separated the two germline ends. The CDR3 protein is CASSAGARAFNTEAFF. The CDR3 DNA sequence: TGTGCCAGCAGCGCAGGGGCCCGGGCCTTTAACACTGAAGCTTTCTTT.

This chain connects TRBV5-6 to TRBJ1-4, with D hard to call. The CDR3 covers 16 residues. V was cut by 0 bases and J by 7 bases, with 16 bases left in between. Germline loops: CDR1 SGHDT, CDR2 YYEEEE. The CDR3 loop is CASSLDRGRGSEKLFF. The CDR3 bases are TGTGCCAGCAGCTTGGATCGGGGTAGAGGGAGTGAAAAACTGTTTTTT.

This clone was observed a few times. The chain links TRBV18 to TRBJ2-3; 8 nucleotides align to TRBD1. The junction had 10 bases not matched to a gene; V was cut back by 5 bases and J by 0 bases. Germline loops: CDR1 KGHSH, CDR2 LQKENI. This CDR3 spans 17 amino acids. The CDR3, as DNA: TGTGCCAGCTCATTAAACGGACAGGGAATTAGCACAGATACGCAGTATTTT. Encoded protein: CASSLNGQGISTDTQYF.

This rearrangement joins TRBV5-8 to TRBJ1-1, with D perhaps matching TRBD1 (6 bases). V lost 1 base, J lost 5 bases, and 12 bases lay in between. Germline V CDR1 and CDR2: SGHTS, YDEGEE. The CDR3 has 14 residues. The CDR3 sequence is CASSLLPGETEAFF. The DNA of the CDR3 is TGTGCCAGCAGCTTGCTGCCAGGGGAAACTGAAGCTTTCTTT. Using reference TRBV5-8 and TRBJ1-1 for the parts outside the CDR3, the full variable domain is EAGVTQSPTHLIKTRGQQATLRCSPISGHTSVYWYQQALGLGLQFLLWYDEGEERNRGNFPPRFSGRQFPNYSSELNVNALELEDSALYLCASSLLPGETEAFFGQGTRLTVV.

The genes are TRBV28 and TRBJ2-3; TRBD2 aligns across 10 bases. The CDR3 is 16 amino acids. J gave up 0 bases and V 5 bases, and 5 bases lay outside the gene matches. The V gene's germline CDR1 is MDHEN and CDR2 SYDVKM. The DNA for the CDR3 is TGTGCCAGCAGTCCCGGACTAGCGGAGAGCACAGATACGCAGTATTTT. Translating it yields CASSPGLAESTDTQYF.

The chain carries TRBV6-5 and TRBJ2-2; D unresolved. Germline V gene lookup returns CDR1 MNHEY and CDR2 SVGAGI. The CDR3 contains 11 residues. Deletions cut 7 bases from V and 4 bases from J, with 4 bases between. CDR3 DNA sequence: TGTGCCAGCAAACTCACCGGGGAGCTGTTTTTT. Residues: CASKLTGELFF.